This entry lists 9 T cell receptor beta chains sequenced from one sample in a study of control samples from healthy donors and cancer patients. Profiled with immunoSEQ multiplex PCR; TCRdb holds only in-frame clones, not every one. The sample has approximately 70,000 clones, roughly 89% seen once. The sequenced sample was PBMCs. Every receptor here comes from a man aged 60-69 years with colorectal cancer.

The chain combines TRBV28 with TRBJ1-1, with 7 bases fitting TRBD1. Trimming cost V 3 bases and J 8 bases; bases outside gene matches: 9. The V gene's germline CDR1 is MDHEN and CDR2 SYDVKM. The CDR3 has 14 amino acids. The CDR3 bases are TGTGCCAGCAGTTTGGTTCAGGGGGGAAAAGAAGCTTTCTTT. As protein: CASSLVQGGKEAFF.

The chain combines TRBV6-5 with TRBJ2-5; 7 positions match TRBD1. Trimming cost V 5 bases and J 3 bases; bases outside gene matches: 3. The CDR3 contains 13 residues. Germline CDR1 MNHEY, CDR2 SVGAGI. This CDR3 is CASSRDREETQYF. The CDR3 DNA reads as TGTGCCAGCAGTAGGGACAGAGAAGAGACCCAGTACTTC.

This clone was picked up one time. V is TRBV9 and J is TRBJ2-1; TRBD2 matches 10 bases. The CDR3 is 15 residues long. V lost 4 bases, J lost 3 bases, and 4 bases stayed unmatched. CDR1 SGDLS and CDR2 YYNGEE come from the germline V gene. CDR3 nucleotides: TGTGCCAGCAGCCCCTCTAGCGGGGGCTACAATGAGCAGTTCTTC. Translated: CASSPSSGGYNEQFF.

V usage is TRBV3-1 (or the pseudogene TRBV3-2) and J usage is TRBJ2-5, with 7 bases aligning to TRBD1. CDR1 is LGHDT, CDR2 YNNKEL, per germline (reference sequence). This CDR3 is built from 17 residues. The V and J ends lost 2 bases and 1 base, in that order; junction bases with no gene match: 10. The CDR3 reads CASSQPERDSPQETQYF. CDR3 DNA: TGTGCCAGCAGCCAACCAGAACGGGACAGCCCCCAAGAGACCCAGTACTTC.

This chain joins TRBV2 and TRBJ1-4, with a tentative D call TRBD1 (6 bases). V lost 7 bases and J 4 bases, leaving 16 bases between the germline ends. This CDR3 comprises 15 residues. Germline CDR1 reads SNHLY; CDR2 reads FYNNEI. The DNA for the CDR3 is TGTGCCAGCACCCCCCAGGGGCTAAATAATGAAAAACTGTTTTTT. It specifies CASTPQGLNNEKLFF. Full variable domain (outside the CDR3, taken from reference TRBV2 and TRBJ1-4): EPEVTQTPSHQVTQMGQEVILRCVPISNHLYFYWYRQILGQKVEFLVSFYNNEISEKSEIFDDQFSVERPDGSNFTLKIRSTKLEDSAMYFCASTPQGLNNEKLFFGSGTQLSVL.

V is TRBV30 and J is TRBJ1-6; possible D gene TRBD1, 5 bases. From germline, CDR1 is GTSNPN and CDR2 SVGIG (reference sequence). The V end lost 4 bases, the J end lost 5 bases, and 12 bases lay between the germline ends. There are 14 residues in the CDR3. The CDR3 DNA is TGTGCCTGGACACAGGCTGTACATAATTCACCCCTCCACTTT. It specifies CAWTQAVHNSPLHF. The full variable domain, its missing parts supplied by reference TRBV30 and TRBJ1-6, is SQTIHQWPATLVQPVGSPLSLECTVEGTSNPNLYWYRQAAGRGLQLLFYSVGIGQISSEVPQNLSASRPQDRQFILSSKKLLLSDSGFYLCAWTQAVHNSPLHFGNGTRLTVT.

This clone appeared a single time. The V call is TRBV2, the J call TRBJ2-7; no clear D gene. With 0 bases removed from V and 0 bases from J, the gap between germline ends came to 3 bases. The CDR3 spans 13 residues. Germline loops: CDR1 SNHLY, CDR2 FYNNEI. CDR3 in amino acids: CASSEASSYEQYF. In DNA form, the CDR3 reads TGTGCCAGCAGTGAAGCTAGCTCCTACGAGCAGTACTTC.

The chain combines TRBV27 with TRBJ2-5; a possible D gene is TRBD2 (5 bases). This CDR3 has 14 residues. Germline V gene sequence: CDR1 MNHEY, CDR2 SMNVEV (reference sequence). Trimming shortened V by 6 bases and J by 7 bases, and 18 bases separated the two germline ends. CDR3 sequence: CASSPTTRARTQYF. The CDR3 region has the DNA TGTGCCAGCAGCCCCACCACTAGAGCGAGGACCCAGTACTTC.

V and J are TRBV5-1 and TRBJ2-3; unclear D gene. CDR3 size: 15 residues. The germline gives CDR1 SGHRS, CDR2 YFSETQ. Trimming removed 3 bases at V and 2 bases at J, with 13 bases between. The CDR3 here is CASSSASSATDTQYF. In DNA form, the CDR3 reads TGCGCCAGCAGCTCCGCCAGCAGCGCCACAGATACGCAGTATTTT.